The source of this T cell receptor (beta chain) is a study of early T cells in non-severe SARS-CoV-2 infection. Study as a whole: RNA in bulk from unsorted whole blood was sequenced, and chains were unpaired.

In the library, individual cDNA molecules carried attached unique molecular identifiers. One entry per CDR3 protein results from TCRdb running MiXCR on the 5' RACE reads. The sample lists more than 55,000 distinct CDR3 sequences, about 4.6% occurring once. V lost 3 bases, J lost 8 bases, and 2 bases stayed unmatched. This CDR3 has 14 amino acids. Germline V CDR1 and CDR2: SEHNR, FQNEAQ (reference sequence). Study results and caveats: VDJdb matching favored anti-spike CD8 responses, missing private and CD4 specificities.

Details on this clonotype: What it binds is not known.

The chain uses TRBV7-9 and TRBJ1-4, with TRBD1 matching over 11 bases. The TCR sequence derives from an adult who was a healthcare worker with PCR-confirmed SARS-CoV-2 infection or an uninfected control (not recorded which). The donor label of this sample is uncertain. This sample comprised whole blood, obtained at baseline. CDR3 loop: CASSLGQGDEKLFF. The CDR3 bases are TGTGCCAGCAGCTTGGGACAGGGGGACGAAAAACTGTTTTTT.